This is a list of T cell receptor beta chains from one sample in a study of blood T cell repertoires in COVID-19. Clones were sequenced by immunoSEQ multiplex PCR, and TCRdb holds only the in-frame ones, with some missing. Here the sample spans 390,000 or so clones, 90% being singletons. The sample comprised peripheral blood. These receptors were taken from a man between 18 and 35 years old with active or convalescent COVID-19. CDR3s include the opening cysteine and the closing phenylalanine or tryptophan. A D gene is named only where the DNA matches it firmly. Expanded clones are given a class, and other clones once, few, many or no size at all.

few	TRBV6-2/TRBV6-3	NA	TRBJ2-3	TGTGCCAGCAGTGCGGCGTTACGGCCAGATACGCAGTATTTT	CASSAALRPDTQYF
NA	TRBV5-1	TRBD2	TRBJ2-5	TGCGCCAGCAGCTTGCTAGCGGGGGCACAAGAGACCCAGTACTTC	CASSLLAGAQETQYF
NA	TRBV12-3/TRBV12-4	NA	TRBJ1-2	TGTGCCAGCAGTTTAGGGATGGCGGGGGGCTACACCTTC	CASSLGMAGGYTF
once	TRBV27	TRBD2	TRBJ2-1	TGTGCCAGCAGTTTTCTAGCGGGGGGTCCCAAACGTTCTAATGAGCAGTTCTTC	CASSFLAGGPKRSNEQFF
once	TRBV18	NA	TRBJ1-1	TGTGCCAGCTCACCACCGGGGGGAATGAACACTGAAGCTTTCTTT	CASSPPGGMNTEAFF
NA	TRBV3-1/TRBV3-2	NA	TRBJ1-5	TGTGCCAGCAGCCAGGGCCAACGCGGCAATCAGCCCCAGCATTTT	CASSQGQRGNQPQHF
NA	TRBV27	NA	TRBJ1-1	TGTGCCAGCAGTTTATCGCGGGGGCTGAACACTGAAGCTTTCTTT	CASSLSRGLNTEAFF
NA	TRBV29-1	NA	TRBJ2-1	TGCAGCGTTGAATTAGGGCCTAGGGGGCAGTTCTTC	CSVELGPRGQFF
NA	TRBV24-1	NA	TRBJ1-6	TGTGCCACCAGTGGCGGCAGGGGAAATTCACCCCTCCACTTT	CATSGGRGNSPLHF
once	TRBV12-5	NA	TRBJ2-5	TGTGCTAGTGCCCGATTCGGCCAAGAGACCCAGTACTTC	CASARFGQETQYF
once	TRBV18	TRBD1	TRBJ2-2	TGTGCCAGCTCACTGGGACAGTACACCGGGGAGCTGTTTTTT	CASSLGQYTGELFF
NA	TRBV3-1/TRBV3-2	NA	TRBJ2-3	TGTGCCAGCAGCCGCGACGGGAGCACAGATACGCAGTATTTT	CASSRDGSTDTQYF
NA	TRBV18	NA	TRBJ1-3	TGTGCCAGCTCACGTAGGAGTCCCGAATCGCACACCATATATTTT	CASSRRSPESHTIYF